One sample yielded the 2 T cell receptor beta chains listed below, sequenced in a study of identical twins. TCRdb used MiXCR to reprocess the 5' RACE reads, holding one entry per CDR3 protein. Seen here are some 460,000 distinct CDR3 sequences, 13% to 15% observed once, and the top ten hold approximately 0.52%. The sample was also reused in another study, on yellow fever vaccine responses in identical twins.

The sequenced sample was CD4+ T cells sorted from blood. The origin of the receptors is a woman aged 18 to 35 in good health.

This clonotype has just a few counts. The J gene is TRBJ1-3, the V gene TRBV5-1; D unclear. The germline V gene encodes CDR1 SGHRS and CDR2 YFSETQ. V gave up 1 base and J gave up 0 bases, with 8 bases separating them. The CDR3 totals 15 residues. CDR3 DNA: TGCGCCAGCAGCTTGTTCGCCAACTCTGGAAACACCATATATTTT. This translates into CASSLFANSGNTIYF. Variable domain in full (rest from reference TRBV5-1 and TRBJ1-3): KAGVTQTPRYLIKTRGQQVTLSCSPISGHRSVSWYQQTPGQGLQFLFEYFSETQRNKGNFPGRFSGRQFSNSRSEMNVSTLELGDSALYLCASSLFANSGNTIYFGEGSWLTVV.

This clonotype was recorded at least ten times. V and J are TRBV6-5 and TRBJ2-1; TRBD1 is a possible D gene (6 bases). The CDR3 spans 11 residues. Trimming left V 4 bases short and J 9 bases short, with 7 bases between. CDR1 is MNHEY and CDR2 is SVGAGI in the germline V gene. The CDR3 DNA sequence: TGTGCCAGCAGTTTACAGGGTGAGCAGTTCTTC. Its protein product is CASSLQGEQFF.